The next 24 T cell receptor beta chains were all read from a single sample in a study of T cell changes during pregnancy in multiple sclerosis. Measured with immunoSEQ multiplex PCR; TCRdb has only the in-frame clones, and not every one. The repertoire consists of more than 50,000 clones, with roughly 94% occurring once and the leading ten covering over 2%. Sequences were derived from CD8+ T cells from peripheral blood mononuclear cells, sampled after pregnancy. The receptor source for this set is a female donor with multiple sclerosis, enrolled in a pregnancy study.

The chain links TRBV10-3 to TRBJ2-1, with TRBD2 matching over 10 bases. This CDR3 spans 17 amino acids. Per germline, CDR1 ENHRY and CDR2 SYGVKD. Trimming at V came to 8 bases and at J to 6 bases, leaving 16 bases not matched to a gene. The CDR3 DNA reads TGTGCCATCGGAGACAGGGTAACTAGCGGGACGTCCAATGAGCAGTTCTTC. Its protein is CAIGDRVTSGTSNEQFF.

The chain joins TRBV29-1 to TRBJ1-1; no clear D gene. With 3 bases removed from V and 10 bases from J, the gap between germline ends came to 12 bases. This CDR3 comprises 11 residues. Germline lookup yields CDR1 SQVTM and CDR2 ANQGSEA. The CDR3 region has the DNA TGCAGCGTTGATGGCGGGTCCGGAGCTTTCTTT. Residues: CSVDGGSGAFF.

The rearrangement uses TRBV29-1 and TRBJ1-2; D possibly corresponds to TRBD1 (5 bases). CDR1 is SQVTM, CDR2 ANQGSEA, per germline. This CDR3 comprises 12 residues. V was shortened by 3 bases and J by 8 bases, with 13 bases between the two germline ends. The chain's CDR3 is CSVEEGDGGYTF. CDR3 nucleotide sequence: TGCAGCGTTGAGGAAGGGGATGGAGGCTACACCTTC.

The chain has TRBV27 and TRBJ2-7; 7 nucleotides match TRBD2. The CDR3 is 15 residues long. After removal of 5 bases from V and 0 bases from J, the junction contained 7 bases not matched to a gene. Germline CDR1 and CDR2: MNHEY and SMNVEV (reference sequence). The CDR3 loop reads CASSKAGGSSYEQYF. The CDR3, as DNA: TGTGCCAGCAGTAAAGCGGGCGGGAGCTCCTACGAGCAGTACTTC.

DNA of the CDR3: TGTGCCAGCAGCCCGACTACCCCATACTCCTACGAGCAGTACTTC. As protein: CASSPTTPYSYEQYF. The chain employs TRBV7-9 and TRBJ2-7; D possibly corresponds to TRBD2 (5 bases). This CDR3 is built from 15 residues. V lost 5 bases and J lost 0, with 14 bases in between. Germline CDR1 SEHNR, CDR2 FQNEAQ (reference sequence).

The chain joins TRBV5-4 to TRBJ1-1, with D maybe TRBD1 (5 bases). Germline CDR1 and CDR2: SGHNT and YYREEE (reference sequence). Trimming removed 3 bases at V and 2 bases at J, with 17 bases between. The CDR3 runs to 16 residues. CDR3 sequence: CASSSPREGVNTEAFF. The CDR3 nucleotides read TGTGCCAGCAGCTCTCCTAGGGAAGGGGTAAACACTGAAGCTTTCTTT. The whole variable domain, remainder taken from reference TRBV5-4 and TRBJ1-1, is ETGVTQSPTHLIKTRGQQVTLRCSSQSGHNTVSWYQQALGQGPQFIFQYYREEENGRGNFPPRFSGLQFPNYSSELNVNALELDDSALYLCASSSPREGVNTEAFFGQGTRLTVV.

CDR3 DNA sequence: TGTGCCAGCAGCCAAGATGGGACTAGCGCCTACTACGAGCAGTACTTC. Protein product: CASSQDGTSAYYEQYF. This chain connects TRBV4-2 to TRBJ2-7; 10 positions match TRBD2. The J segment lost 3 bases and the V segment lost 0 bases, leaving 5 bases of the junction unmatched. Germline values: CDR1 LGHNA, CDR2 YNFKEQ. The CDR3 extends over 16 amino acids.

The rearrangement links TRBV5-6 to TRBJ1-4; TRBD1 aligns across 8 bases. Looked up from germline, CDR1 is SGHDT and CDR2 is YYEEEE. Trimming cost V 4 bases and J 5 bases; bases outside gene matches: 4. CDR3 size: 14 residues. The DNA of the CDR3 is TGTGCCAGCAGCCGACAGGGGAAGAATGAAAAACTGTTTTTT. This codes for CASSRQGKNEKLFF. Looking up the rest from reference TRBV5-6 and TRBJ1-4 gives the full variable domain: DAGVTQSPTHLIKTRGQQVTLRCSPKSGHDTVSWYQQALGQGPQFIFQYYEEEERQRGNFPDRFSGHQFPNYSSELNVNALLLGDSALYLCASSRQGKNEKLFFGSGTQLSVL.

This chain uses TRBV19 with TRBJ2-7; 13 positions agree with TRBD2. CDR1 is LNHDA, CDR2 SQIVND, per germline (reference sequence). After removal of 7 bases from V and 2 bases from J, the junction contained 5 bases not matched to a gene. The CDR3 loop spans 15 amino acids. The CDR3, as DNA: TGTGCCAGTAACTACGGGACTAGCGGGACCTACGAGCAGTACTTC. This codes for CASNYGTSGTYEQYF.

J is TRBJ1-1 and V is TRBV19, with 9 bases matching TRBD1. V shed 3 bases and J 0 bases; nucleotides not matched to a gene: 2. Germline CDR1 reads LNHDA; CDR2 reads SQIVND (reference sequence). The length of the CDR3 is 15 residues. The CDR3 bases are TGTGCCAGTAGTATTGGGACAGGGATGAACACTGAAGCTTTCTTT. It yields the protein CASSIGTGMNTEAFF.

The rearrangement joins TRBV28 to TRBJ2-1, with D possibly being TRBD1 (6 bases). The CDR3 is 13 residues long. Trimming left V 5 bases short and J 7 bases short, with 12 bases between. CDR1 MDHEN and CDR2 SYDVKM come from the germline V gene. This CDR3 reads CASSPGQINEQFF. The CDR3 coding sequence is TGTGCCAGCAGTCCTGGACAGATTAATGAGCAGTTCTTC.

The rearrangement uses TRBV29-1 and TRBJ2-3; the match to TRBD2 covers 11 bases. V shed 1 base, J shed 0 bases, and the junction held 0 bases outside the gene matches. Germline loops: CDR1 SQVTM, CDR2 ANQGSEA. The CDR3 totals 15 residues. In nucleotides, the CDR3 is TGCAGCGTTGAAGGGACTAGCGGGAGCACAGATACGCAGTATTTT. This gives the protein CSVEGTSGSTDTQYF.

The chain is built from TRBV19 and TRBJ2-3, with 9 bases identical to TRBD2. Germline lookup yields CDR1 LNHDA and CDR2 SQIVND (reference sequence). The J segment lost 10 bases and the V segment lost 4 bases, leaving 9 bases of the junction unmatched. This CDR3 region has 14 residues. CDR3 protein: CASSTLAGALSQYF. In nucleotides, the CDR3 is TGTGCCAGTAGTACCTTAGCGGGAGCCCTCTCGCAGTATTTT.

This clone was detected once. V is TRBV7-9 and J is TRBJ2-5, with a possible D match to TRBD1 (7 bases). The CDR3 is 14 residues long. The ends were cut back, 4 bases at V and 5 bases at J, with 14 bases in the middle. The V gene's germline CDR1 is SEHNR and CDR2 FQNEAQ (reference sequence). CDR3: CASSWEQGRETQYF. CDR3 in DNA: TGTGCCAGCAGCTGGGAACAGGGGAGGGAGACCCAGTACTTC.

The genes are TRBV19 and TRBJ2-7, with D perhaps matching TRBD2 (5 bases). Trimming stripped 6 bases from V and 5 bases from J, with 17 bases between. Germline V gene sequence: CDR1 LNHDA, CDR2 SQIVND (reference sequence). There are 14 residues in the CDR3. For the CDR3, the DNA is TGTGCCAGTAGCGGACTCAGTACTTCCAACGAGCAGTACTTC. Amino acid sequence: CASSGLSTSNEQYF.

This clone has only one observation. The gene calls are TRBV29-1 and TRBJ2-5; D gene ambiguous. V lost 2 bases and J lost 0, with 10 bases in between. CDR1 and CDR2 from the germline V gene are SQVTM and ANQGSEA. The CDR3 is 14 amino acids. The CDR3 sequence: CSVENMADQETQYF. DNA of the CDR3: TGCAGCGTTGAAAACATGGCAGACCAAGAGACCCAGTACTTC. The complete variable domain, with remaining parts taken from reference TRBV29-1 and TRBJ2-5, reads SAVISQKPSRDICQRGTSLTIQCQVDSQVTMMFWYRQQPGQSLTLIATANQGSEATYESGFVIDKFPISRPNLTFSTLTVSNMSPEDSSIYLCSVENMADQETQYFGPGTRLLVL.

This chain uses TRBV6-5 with TRBJ2-5; 7 bases are a match to TRBD2. The CDR3 is made up of 13 amino acids. J gave up 2 bases and V 10 bases, and 7 bases lay outside the gene matches. From germline, CDR1 is MNHEY and CDR2 SVGAGI. The CDR3 region is CAIGRGWQETQYF. The CDR3 bases are TGTGCCATAGGGCGGGGGTGGCAAGAGACCCAGTACTTC.

This sequence joins TRBV6-5 and TRBJ1-1; D unresolved. Germline lookup yields CDR1 MNHEY and CDR2 SVGAGI. The CDR3 contains 12 residues. The V end lost 0 bases, the J end lost 8 bases, and 7 bases lay between the germline ends. CDR3 DNA: TGTGCCAGCAGTTACTCCCACGGGGAAGCTTTCTTT. Translating gives CASSYSHGEAFF.

This clone was seen just once. The chain combines TRBV6-6 with TRBJ1-5; D gene unclear. V was trimmed by 0 bases and J by 6 bases, leaving 6 bases between them. Germline values: CDR1 MNHNY, CDR2 SVGAGI (reference sequence). The CDR3 has 13 residues. Here the CDR3 DNA reads TGTGCCAGCAGTTACTCCTCGGGTCAGCCCCAGCATTTT. It specifies CASSYSSGQPQHF.

The genes are TRBV13 and TRBJ1-3; maybe TRBD1 (6 bases). V lost 5 bases to trimming and J lost 0 bases, with 17 bases between them. The CDR3 consists of 17 residues. The germline V gene has CDR1 PRHDT and CDR2 FYEKMQ (reference sequence). The CDR3 reads CASSPKDSDYSGNTIYF. As DNA, the CDR3 is TGTGCCAGCAGCCCCAAGGACAGTGACTACTCTGGAAACACCATATATTTT.

The chain links TRBV28 to TRBJ1-4, with 7 bases that match TRBD1. Germline V gene lookup returns CDR1 MDHEN and CDR2 SYDVKM. The CDR3 extends over 14 amino acids. Trimming removed 3 bases from V and 2 bases from J; junction bases left unmatched: 0. DNA of the CDR3: TGTGCCAGCAGTTTGACAGGGACTAATGAAAAACTGTTTTTT. Its protein product is CASSLTGTNEKLFF.

The J gene is TRBJ2-3, the V gene TRBV2, with 10 bases matching TRBD2. Germline CDR1 reads SNHLY; CDR2 reads FYNNEI. The ends lost 3 bases at V and 2 bases at J; junction bases unmatched: 8. The CDR3 totals 17 residues. The CDR3 coding sequence is TGTGCCAGCAGTGACGGGGGACTAGCGCCTAACACAGATACGCAGTATTTT. Its protein product is CASSDGGLAPNTDTQYF.

J is TRBJ1-1 and V is TRBV27; D might be TRBD1 (5 bases). V dropped 3 bases and J dropped 6 bases, with 14 bases sitting between them. There are 14 residues in the CDR3. CDR1 and CDR2 (germline): MNHEY, SMNVEV (reference sequence). This CDR3 reads CASSLQGSWAEAFF. CDR3 DNA sequence: TGTGCCAGCAGTTTGCAGGGATCTTGGGCTGAAGCTTTCTTT.

The chain has TRBV29-1 and TRBJ1-1; D unclear. Trimming cost V 7 bases and J 4 bases, with 19 bases left between them. This CDR3 is 14 amino acids long. Germline V gene data show CDR1 as SQVTM and CDR2 as ANQGSEA. CDR3 sequence (DNA): TGCAGCGGGAGCCCCCCGGGTAAAGGCACTGAAGCTTTCTTT. Translating gives CSGSPPGKGTEAFF.